The 4 T cell receptor beta chains presented below share a single source sample, sequenced in a study of blood T cell repertoires in COVID-19. The protocol was immunoSEQ multiplex PCR, while the TCRdb copy is restricted to in-frame clones and leaves out a portion. This sample has around 300,000 clones, with 80% to 95% found just once. The sequenced sample consisted of PBMCs or T cells enriched from blood (not recorded which). The receptor set was obtained from a woman in her twenties or thirties who had recovered from COVID-19.

The V and J genes are TRBV19 and TRBJ1-1; TRBD1 matches 9 bases. Germline V gives CDR1 LNHDA, CDR2 SQIVND (reference sequence). The CDR3 runs 14 residues. After removal of 7 bases from V and 4 bases from J, the junction contained 7 bases not matched to a gene. In DNA form, the CDR3 reads TGTGCCAGTACCGGACAGGGGCTGGGCACTGAAGCTTTCTTT. Protein: CASTGQGLGTEAFF.

This clone was seen only once. This chain joins TRBV6-2 or TRBV6-3 and TRBJ2-7; D is uncertain. From germline, CDR1 is MNHEY and CDR2 SVGEGT. The CDR3 spans 13 residues. Deletions cut 0 bases from V and 1 base from J, with 4 bases between. CDR3 nucleotide sequence: TGTGCCAGCAGTTACTCCACTTCCTACGAGCAGTACTTC. Protein: CASSYSTSYEQYF.

This rearrangement joins TRBV6-5 to TRBJ1-3, with 10 positions matching TRBD1. Germline lookup yields CDR1 MNHEY and CDR2 SVGAGI. There are 16 residues in the CDR3. V trimming: 0 bases; J trimming: 2 bases; junction bases outside the gene matches: 1. Here the CDR3 reads CASSYSGTGAGNTIYF. CDR3 DNA: TGTGCCAGCAGTTACTCAGGGACAGGGGCTGGAAACACCATATATTTT.

This clone was seen more than once but under ten times. This chain uses TRBV2 with TRBJ1-2, with D possibly TRBD1 on 5 matching bases. Germline assignment: CDR1 SNHLY and CDR2 FYNNEI. Trimming took off 6 bases at V and 6 bases at J, with 20 bases between the two ends. This CDR3 has 15 amino acids. CDR3 residues: CASRTGGVQNNGYTF. In nucleotides, the CDR3 is TGTGCCAGCAGGACCGGGGGAGTTCAGAACAATGGCTACACCTTC.